Included here is one T cell receptor beta chain sequence, with context. What it binds is not known. This specimen comes from a study of Tregs in tolerant kidney transplant recipients. Turning to the study itself: Related graft donors supplied nonmyeloablative bone marrow transplants, and mixed chimerism was transient. Study-level results: For some patients, primers changed over time, blocking nucleotide-level comparison. Findings come from small patient numbers and require larger validation.

Germline assignment: CDR1 LGHNA and CDR2 YSLEER. The CDR3 has 16 amino acids. Trimming stripped 0 bases from V and 3 bases from J, with 12 bases between. Unstimulated regulatory T cells (CD4+CD25+CD127-), CD4+CD25- non-regulatory cells, CD4 and CD8 cells were FACS-sorted from thawed PBMCs. Produced via immunoSEQ multiplex PCR; TCRdb's table is partial and in-frame only. Of about 100,000 clones listed, over 85% were seen once; the top ten hold approximately 0.48%. The sequences come from CD4+ T cells from blood, collected before the transplant. The genes are TRBV4-3 and TRBJ2-1; TRBD2 might be the D (6 bases). The TCR sequence derives from a human donor who received a combined kidney and bone marrow transplant. The CDR3 region is CASSQDSRTNYNEQFF. Here the CDR3 DNA reads TGCGCCAGCAGCCAAGATAGTCGGACTAACTACAATGAGCAGTTCTTC.